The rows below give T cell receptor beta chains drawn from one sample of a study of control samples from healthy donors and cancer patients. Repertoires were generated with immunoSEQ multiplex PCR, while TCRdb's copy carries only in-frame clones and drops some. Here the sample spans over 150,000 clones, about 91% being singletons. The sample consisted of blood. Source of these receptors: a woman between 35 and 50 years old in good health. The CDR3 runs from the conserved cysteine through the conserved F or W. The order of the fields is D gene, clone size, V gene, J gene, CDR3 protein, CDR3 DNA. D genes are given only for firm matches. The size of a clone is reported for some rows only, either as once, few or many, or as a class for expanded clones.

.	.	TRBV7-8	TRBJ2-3	CASSSRGGQSTDTQYF	TGTGCCAGCAGCTCCCGAGGGGGACAATCCACAGATACGCAGTATTTT
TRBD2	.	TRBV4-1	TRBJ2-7	CASSQPGLAGRGTYF	TGCGCCAGCAGCCAACCGGGACTAGCGGGGAGGGGGACGTACTTC
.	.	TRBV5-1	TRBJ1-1	CASSPMTALNTEAFF	TGCGCCAGCAGCCCGATGACGGCGTTGAACACTGAAGCTTTCTTT
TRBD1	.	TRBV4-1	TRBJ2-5	CASSHTGVGETQYF	TGCGCCAGCAGCCACACAGGGGTAGGAGAGACCCAGTACTTC
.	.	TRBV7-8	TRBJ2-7	CASRPDDGGLRSYEQYF	TGTGCCAGCAGACCAGATGATGGGGGGCTAAGGTCCTACGAGCAGTACTTC
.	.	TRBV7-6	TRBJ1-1	CASSPGPLRGNTEAFF	TGTGCCAGCAGCCCGGGACCGTTGCGAGGTAACACTGAAGCTTTCTTT
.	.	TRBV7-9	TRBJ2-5	CASSLVGTKETQYF	TGTGCCAGCAGCTTAGTCGGAACCAAAGAGACCCAGTACTTC
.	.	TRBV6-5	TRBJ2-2	CASSYSAGELFF	TGTGCCAGCAGTTACTCCGCCGGGGAGCTGTTTTTT
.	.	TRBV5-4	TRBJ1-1	CASSPGGLDTEAFF	TGTGCCAGCAGTCCTGGGGGGCTTGATACTGAAGCTTTCTTT
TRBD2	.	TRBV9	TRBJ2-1	CASSVSGGPSEQFF	TGTGCCAGCAGCGTGTCGGGGGGGCCGAGTGAGCAGTTCTTC
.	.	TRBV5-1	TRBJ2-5	CASSLDLPPRTQYF	TGCGCCAGCAGCTTGGACTTGCCCCCAAGGACCCAGTACTTC
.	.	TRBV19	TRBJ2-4	CASSILSGMGKNIQYF	TGTGCCAGTAGTATATTGTCCGGGATGGGCAAAAACATTCAGTACTTC
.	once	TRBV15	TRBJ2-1	CATSRDQAGYNEQFF	TGTGCCACCAGCAGAGATCAGGCGGGGTACAATGAGCAGTTCTTC
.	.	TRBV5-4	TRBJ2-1	CASSLALQGWSEQFF	TGTGCCAGCAGCTTGGCCCTACAGGGATGGAGTGAGCAGTTCTTC
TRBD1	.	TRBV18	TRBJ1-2	CASSPTGGDGYTF	TGTGCCAGCTCACCGACAGGGGGTGATGGCTACACCTTC
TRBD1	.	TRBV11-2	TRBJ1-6	CASSFDRGFSPLHF	TGTGCCAGCAGCTTTGACAGGGGATTTTCACCCCTCCACTTT
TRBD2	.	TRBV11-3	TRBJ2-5	CASSSRGGQETQYF	TGTGCCAGCAGCTCCCGGGGGGGCCAAGAGACCCAGTACTTC
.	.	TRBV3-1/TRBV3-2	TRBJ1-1	CASSPGTLAFF	TGTGCCAGCAGCCCCGGGACGCTCGCTTTCTTT
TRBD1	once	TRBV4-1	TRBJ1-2	CARRQGALGNYGYTF	TGCGCCCGCAGACAGGGGGCCCTAGGTAACTATGGCTACACCTTC
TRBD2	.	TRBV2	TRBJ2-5	CASTRGTSGVETQYF	TGTGCCAGCACCAGGGGGACTAGCGGGGTTGAGACCCAGTACTTC
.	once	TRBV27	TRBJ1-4	CASQPYTGPGEKLFF	TGTGCCAGTCAGCCTTACACAGGGCCGGGTGAAAAACTGTTTTTT
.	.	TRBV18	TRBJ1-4	CASSLDGLGERKLFF	TGTGCCAGCTCACTGGACGGTTTGGGAGAGCGAAAACTGTTTTTT
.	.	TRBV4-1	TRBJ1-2	CASSQTGGVYGYTF	TGCGCCAGCAGCCAAACCGGGGGAGTCTATGGCTACACCTTC
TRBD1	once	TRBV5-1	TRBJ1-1	CATRQGSMNTEAFF	TGCGCCACCAGACAGGGATCGATGAACACTGAAGCTTTCTTT
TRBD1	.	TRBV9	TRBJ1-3	CASSLRDSITSGNTIYF	TGTGCCAGCAGCTTAAGGGACAGTATTACCTCTGGAAACACCATATATTTT
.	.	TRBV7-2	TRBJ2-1	CASSLSILDNNEQFF	TGTGCCAGCAGCTTATCCATTCTAGACAACAATGAGCAGTTCTTC
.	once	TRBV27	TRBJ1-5	CASSQGWSQPQHF	TGTGCCAGCAGCCAGGGATGGAGTCAGCCCCAGCATTTT
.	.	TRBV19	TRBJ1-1	CASSINWGSNTEAFF	TGTGCCAGTAGTATTAATTGGGGATCGAACACTGAAGCTTTCTTT
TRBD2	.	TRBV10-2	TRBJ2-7	CASSESGLARPYEQYF	TGCGCCAGCAGTGAGTCGGGACTAGCGAGGCCCTACGAGCAGTACTTC